Included here is one T cell receptor beta chain sequence, with context. The target antigen is unknown. CDR3 length equals 15 residues. Trimming cost V 4 bases and J 4 bases, with 14 bases left between them. The germline V gene has CDR1 SGHKS and CDR2 YYEKEE (reference sequence). Some clones are missing from TCRdb's copy, which holds only in-frame ones; the method was immunoSEQ multiplex PCR. This sample has roughly 100,000 clones, with more than 75% found just once. This record belongs to a study of graft-versus-host responses after intestinal transplantation. Overall study: Recipients received multivisceral, liver-intestinal, or isolated intestinal transplants. All recipients got anti-thymocyte globulin induction, then tacrolimus and steroids for approximately 3 years.

Study-wide results and limits: Circulating GvH clone levels at their peak were associated with HvG declines (early post-transplant). GvH clonotypes were identified within recipient marrow, with a subset emerging first in ileum or blood.

The input for sequencing was unstimulated CD4+ T cells sorted from spleen or lymph node cells, taken before intestinal transplant. The TCR was taken from a human donor who received an intestinal transplant. V is TRBV5-5 and J is TRBJ2-2; D is unclear. CDR3 protein: CASSIGPPPTGELFF. The CDR3, as DNA: TGTGCCAGCAGCATAGGTCCCCCCCCCACCGGGGAGCTGTTTTTT.